This paragraph reports one T cell receptor (beta chain). Germline CDR1 reads SGHDT; CDR2 reads YYEEEE. The CDR3 length is 11 residues. V gave up 3 bases and J gave up 4 bases, with 2 bases separating them. The data were taken from a study of cytomegalovirus exposure and HLA in healthy donors. Primers: 60 Vbeta forward and 13 Jbeta reverse. Generated by immunoSEQ multiplex PCR, the TCRdb table keeps only in-frame clones and is missing some. The data show approximately 210,000 clones, around 84% seen once. The chain employs TRBV5-6 and TRBJ2-1; the D is unclear. This receptor was taken from a woman aged 18-30 years in good health and CMV-seronegative. Material for sequencing was PBMCs. The CDR3 loop reads CASSSYNEQFF. The CDR3 DNA sequence: TGTGCCAGCAGCTCGTACAATGAGCAGTTCTTC.